The sequence of this T cell receptor beta chain was determined in a study of T cells in Graves' hyperthyroidism and ophthalmopathy. The overall study: Peripheral blood sampling occurred at initial diagnosis, before any treatment.

Findings and caveats of the study: The model's output predicted ophthalmopathy at a median of 6.5 months prior to onset. Within blood appeared most thyroid clonotypes that had expanded above 0.001.

TCR beta CDR3 region amplification was performed from RNA transcripts. TCR CDR3 underwent first-round RT-PCR with the HTBI primer set. One entry per CDR3 protein, called by TCRdb with MiXCR from the multiplex PCR reads. The sample contains some 350,000 distinct CDR3 sequences, approximately 15% of which appear only once. The CDR3 extends over 12 amino acids. CDR1 is MNHEY and CDR2 is SMNVEV in the germline V gene (reference sequence). V lost 7 bases and J 0 bases, leaving 6 bases between the germline ends. Clinical symptoms, serum thyroxine, TRAb, thyroid ultrasound and orbital computed tomography established diagnosis. This clonotype has more than one count but fewer than ten. Its antigen is not identified.

Sequenced: blood. This TCR was recovered from a woman between 18 and 29 years old with Graves' hyperthyroidism that later progressed to Graves' ophthalmopathy. V gene TRBV27 combines with J gene TRBJ1-1, with D uncertain. CDR3 nucleotide sequence: TGTGCCAGCACAGGCATGAACACTGAAGCTTTCTTT. Its protein product is CASTGMNTEAFF.